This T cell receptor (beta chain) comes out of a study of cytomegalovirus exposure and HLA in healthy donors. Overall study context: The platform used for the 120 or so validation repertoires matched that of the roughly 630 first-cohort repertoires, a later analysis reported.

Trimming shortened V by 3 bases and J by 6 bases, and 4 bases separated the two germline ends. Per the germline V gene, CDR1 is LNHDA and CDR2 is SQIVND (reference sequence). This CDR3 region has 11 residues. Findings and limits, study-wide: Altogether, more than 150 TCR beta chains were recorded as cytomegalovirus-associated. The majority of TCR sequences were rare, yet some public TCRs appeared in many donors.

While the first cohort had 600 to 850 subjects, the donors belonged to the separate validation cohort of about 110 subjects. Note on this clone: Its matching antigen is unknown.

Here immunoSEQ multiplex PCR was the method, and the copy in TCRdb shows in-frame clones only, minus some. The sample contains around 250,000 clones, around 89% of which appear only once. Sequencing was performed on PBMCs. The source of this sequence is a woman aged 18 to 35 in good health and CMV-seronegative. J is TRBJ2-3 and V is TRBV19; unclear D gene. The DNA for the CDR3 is TGTGCCAGTAGTATTTCGGATACGCAGTATTTT. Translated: CASSISDTQYF.